The clone carrying this TCR beta chain came up a few times. V lost 5 bases and J lost 10; bases outside the gene matches: 17. Germline CDR1 is MDHEN and CDR2 is SYDVKM. There are 16 residues in the CDR3. The data were obtained in a study of identical twins. TCRdb processed the 5' RACE reads anew with MiXCR; each CDR3 protein has one entry. The data show about 530,000 distinct CDR3 sequences, with nearly 15% seen just once and about 0.47% held by the top ten. Donors uniformly comprised healthy Caucasians. These data also formed part of another study, on yellow fever vaccine responses in identical twins.

This clonotype was obtained from a young woman in good health. The chain is built from TRBV28 and TRBJ1-1; 9 bases match TRBD1. The sequencing input was CD4+ T cells sorted from blood. The CDR3 DNA reads TGTGCCAGCAGTCCTCCCCCCCCCACAGGGGGCGAAGGAGCTTTCTTT. It is translated as CASSPPPPTGGEGAFF.